These 13 T cell receptor beta chains originate from one sample sequenced in a study of CD8+ T cells in alopecia areata. RNA, once extracted, was reverse transcribed into cDNA for use as the sequencing template. Produced via immunoSEQ multiplex PCR; TCRdb's table is partial and in-frame only. The data show under 30,000 clones, 52% seen once. The sample taken for sequencing was NKG2D-high CD8+ T cells sorted from blood. The receptors were gathered from a human donor with alopecia areata.

The genes are TRBV7-9 and TRBJ2-5; D remains ambiguous. TRBJ2-7 explains the end of the DNA better; the J call may be wrong. CDR3 length: 15 amino acids. Germline CDR1 reads SEHNR; CDR2 reads FQNEAQ (reference sequence). The CDR3 bases are TGTGCCAGCAGCTTAGATGGGGTTGCCCCCTACGAGCAGTACTTC. Protein: CASSLDGVAPYEQYF.

This clone occurred once. V usage is TRBV29-1 and J usage is TRBJ1-1, with D uncertain. The germline gives CDR1 SQVTM, CDR2 ANQGSEA. CDR3 length: 12 amino acids. V was shortened by 2 bases and J by 11 bases, with 15 bases between the two germline ends. CDR3 DNA: TGCAGCGTTGAATATGTATCGGCCGGGGCTTTCTTT. It translates to CSVEYVSAGAFF.

As for this clone: One end of the junction varies from germline; a read error may be responsible. The chain is built from TRBV20-1 and TRBJ2-5; D unclear. The CDR3 loop spans 9 amino acids. Looked up from germline, CDR1 is DFQATT and CDR2 is SNEGSKA (reference sequence). The chain's CDR3 is CSAGETQYF. For the CDR3, the DNA is TGCAGTGCTGGAGAGACCCAGTACTTC.

At least ten counts were recorded for this clone. The chain uses TRBV9 and TRBJ2-7; no definite D call. CDR1 is SGDLS, CDR2 YYNGEE, per germline. Trimming cost V 4 bases and J 0 bases, with 5 bases left between them. This CDR3 spans 12 amino acids. The CDR3 sequence: CASSSGSYEQYF. The CDR3 nucleotides are TGTGCCAGCAGCTCGGGCTCCTACGAGCAGTACTTC.

The V and J genes are TRBV15 and TRBJ2-7; 7 bases fit TRBD1. This CDR3 spans 14 amino acids. With 5 bases clipped from V and 2 bases from J, the junction kept 6 bases outside the gene matches. Germline CDR1 and CDR2: LNHNV and YYDKDF (reference sequence). CDR3 residues: CATSPYRGPYEQYF. In nucleotides, the CDR3 is TGTGCCACCAGCCCCTACAGGGGACCCTACGAGCAGTACTTC.

The sample holds a few counts of this clone. The V and J genes are TRBV28 and TRBJ2-5; 11 bases match TRBD2. Trimming took 4 bases from V and 2 from J; bases not matched to a gene: 12. Germline CDR1 is MDHEN and CDR2 is SYDVKM. The CDR3 sequence is 18 residues long. This chain's CDR3 is CASSSPVSGRAQQETQYF. CDR3 bases: TGTGCCAGCAGTTCCCCCGTTAGCGGGAGGGCCCAGCAAGAGACCCAGTACTTC. Variable domain in full (rest from reference TRBV28 and TRBJ2-5): DVKVTQSSRYLVKRTGEKVFLECVQDMDHENMFWYRQDPGLGLRLIYFSYDVKMKEKGDIPEGYSVSREKKERFSLILESASTNQTSMYLCASSSPVSGRAQQETQYFGPGTRLLVL.

CDR3 in DNA: TGTGCCAGCTCACCAGGGGTTCTCTTCGAGCAGTACTTC. Translated, it gives CASSPGVLFEQYF. This chain connects TRBV18 to TRBJ2-7; D remains unclear. Germline CDR1 and CDR2: KGHSH and LQKENI. This CDR3 is built from 13 residues. V gave up 2 bases and J gave up 6 bases, with 11 bases separating them.

V usage is TRBV7-9 and J usage is TRBJ1-2; 8 bases map to TRBD1. Germline CDR1 and CDR2: SEHNR and FQNEAQ (reference sequence). This CDR3 is built from 13 residues. The junction had 7 bases not matched to a gene; V was cut back by 5 bases and J by 8 bases. The DNA for the CDR3 is TGTGCCAGCAGCAATGCAGGGGGCGAAGGCTACACCTTC. It yields the protein CASSNAGGEGYTF.

This clone has more than one count but fewer than ten. The chain has TRBV7-9 and TRBJ2-5, with 7 bases fitting TRBD2. There are 15 residues in the CDR3. Germline CDR1 is SEHNR and CDR2 is FQNEAQ (reference sequence). V lost 7 bases, J lost 2 bases, and 10 bases stayed unmatched. In DNA, the CDR3 is TGTGCCAGCAACGCGGGGGAGTCATCACAAGAGACCCAGTACTTC. Its protein is CASNAGESSQETQYF.

The J gene is TRBJ2-1, the V gene TRBV6-5, with D possibly being TRBD1 (5 bases). Trimming stripped 1 base from V and 5 bases from J, with 9 bases between. CDR1 MNHEY and CDR2 SVGAGI come from the germline V gene. This CDR3 spans 14 amino acids. In DNA, the CDR3 is TGTGCCAGCAGTTACTACGACAGCGACAATGAGCAGTTCTTC. It is translated as CASSYYDSDNEQFF.

The V and J genes are TRBV10-2 and TRBJ2-2; 7 bases fit TRBD2. The CDR3 totals 14 residues. Germline V gene sequence: CDR1 WSHSY, CDR2 SAAADI. J was trimmed by 7 bases and V by 4 bases; bases with no gene match: 6. The CDR3 DNA follows: TGCGCCAGCAGTGGGTTCGGCGGGAGCGGGGAGCTGTTTTTT. Amino acid sequence: CASSGFGGSGELFF.

The V call is TRBV28, the J call TRBJ1-1, with 7 bases that match TRBD1. Germline CDR1 MDHEN, CDR2 SYDVKM. This CDR3 region has 17 residues. With V trimmed by 5 bases and J by 3 bases, 15 bases remained unmatched. CDR3 region: CASSPPQGNWVDTEAFF. In nucleotides, the CDR3 is TGTGCCAGCAGTCCACCACAGGGGAATTGGGTAGACACTGAAGCTTTCTTT.

The chain joins TRBV13 to TRBJ1-1, with no clear D. CDR3 size: 12 residues. CDR1 is PRHDT, CDR2 FYEKMQ, per germline (reference sequence). V was pared by 0 bases and J by 2 bases, with 1 base between. The CDR3 DNA reads TGTGCCAGCAGCTTAGGTAACACTGAAGCTTTCTTT. It yields the protein CASSLGNTEAFF.